This TCR beta chain derives from a study of T cells in Graves' hyperthyroidism and ophthalmopathy. At the level of the study: The blood sample was taken at first diagnosis, before treatment began.

Regarding the study as a whole: Separating ophthalmopathy from stable hyperthyroidism was achieved by a 13 V-J model. Expanded thyroid clonotypes (above 0.001) were mostly also found in blood.

About this clonotype: Its antigen is unidentified.

The CDR3 runs 17 residues. Looked up from germline, CDR1 is LNHDA and CDR2 is SQIVND (reference sequence). Trimming removed 5 bases from V and 0 bases from J, with 19 bases in between. Diagnoses rested on clinical symptoms, serum thyroxine and TRAb, thyroid ultrasound and orbital computed tomography. The source material, RNA transcripts, was used to amplify TCR beta CDR3 regions. In the first-round RT-PCR of the TCR CDR3, the HTBI primer set was used. TCRdb used MiXCR to reprocess the multiplex PCR reads, holding one entry per CDR3 protein. Among approximately 420,000 distinct CDR3 sequences listed, about an eighth were seen once.

This sequence was found in a woman in her late teens or twenties with Graves' hyperthyroidism. Sequencing input: blood. The chain is built from TRBV19 and TRBJ1-1; weak D call: TRBD1 (6 bases). The CDR3 DNA follows: TGTGCCAGTAGTCCACCCGGACAGACCCGAATGAACACTGAAGCTTTCTTT. As protein: CASSPPGQTRMNTEAFF.